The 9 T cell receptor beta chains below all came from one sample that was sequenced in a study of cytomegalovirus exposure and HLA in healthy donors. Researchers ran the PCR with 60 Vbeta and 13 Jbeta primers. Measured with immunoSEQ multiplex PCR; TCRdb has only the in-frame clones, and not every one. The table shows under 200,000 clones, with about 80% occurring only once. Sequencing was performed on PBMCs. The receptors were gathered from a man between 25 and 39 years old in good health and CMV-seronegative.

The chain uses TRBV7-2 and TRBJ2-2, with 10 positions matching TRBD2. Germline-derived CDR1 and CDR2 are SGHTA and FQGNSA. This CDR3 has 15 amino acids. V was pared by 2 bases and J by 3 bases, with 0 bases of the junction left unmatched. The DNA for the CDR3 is TGTGCCAGCAGCTTACTAGCGGGAGACACCGGGGAGCTGTTTTTT. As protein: CASSLLAGDTGELFF.

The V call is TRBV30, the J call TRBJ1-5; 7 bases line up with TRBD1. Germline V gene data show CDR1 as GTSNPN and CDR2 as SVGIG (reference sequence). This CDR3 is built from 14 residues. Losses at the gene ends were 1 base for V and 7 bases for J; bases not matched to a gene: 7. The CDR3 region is CAWSGRQGGQPQHF. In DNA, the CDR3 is TGTGCCTGGAGTGGGCGACAGGGCGGACAGCCCCAGCATTTT.

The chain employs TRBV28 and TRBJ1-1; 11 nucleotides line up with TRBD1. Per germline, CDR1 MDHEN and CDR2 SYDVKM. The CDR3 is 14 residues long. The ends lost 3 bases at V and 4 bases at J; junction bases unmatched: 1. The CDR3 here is CASSLGQGGTEAFF. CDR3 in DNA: TGTGCCAGCAGTTTGGGACAGGGGGGCACTGAAGCTTTCTTT.

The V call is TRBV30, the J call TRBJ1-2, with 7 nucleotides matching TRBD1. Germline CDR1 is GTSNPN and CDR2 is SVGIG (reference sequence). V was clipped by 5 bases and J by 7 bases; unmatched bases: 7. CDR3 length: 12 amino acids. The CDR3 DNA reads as TGTGCCTGGGACAGGGTATCGATTGGCTACACCTTC. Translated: CAWDRVSIGYTF.

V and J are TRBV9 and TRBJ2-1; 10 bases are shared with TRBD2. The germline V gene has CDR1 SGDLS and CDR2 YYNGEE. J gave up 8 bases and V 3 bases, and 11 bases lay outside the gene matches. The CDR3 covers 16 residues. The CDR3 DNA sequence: TGTGCCAGCAGCGGAGAAGCGGGGGGGCCGCCCCATGAGCAGTTCTTC. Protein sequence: CASSGEAGGPPHEQFF.

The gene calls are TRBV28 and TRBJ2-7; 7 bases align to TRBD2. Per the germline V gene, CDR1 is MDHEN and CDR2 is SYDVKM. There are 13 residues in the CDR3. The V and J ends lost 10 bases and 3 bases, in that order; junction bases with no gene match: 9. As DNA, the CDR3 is TGTGCCACTCGATGGGGGGGGAACTACGAGCAGTACTTC. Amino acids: CATRWGGNYEQYF.

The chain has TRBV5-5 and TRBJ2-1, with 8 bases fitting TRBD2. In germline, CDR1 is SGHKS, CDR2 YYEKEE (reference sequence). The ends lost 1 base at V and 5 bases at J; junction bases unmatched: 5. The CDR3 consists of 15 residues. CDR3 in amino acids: CASSLLLAGHNEQFF. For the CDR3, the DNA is TGTGCCAGCAGCTTGTTATTAGCGGGACACAATGAGCAGTTCTTC.

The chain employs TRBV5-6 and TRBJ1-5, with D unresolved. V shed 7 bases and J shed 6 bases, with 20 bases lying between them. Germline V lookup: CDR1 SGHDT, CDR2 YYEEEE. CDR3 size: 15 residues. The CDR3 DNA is TGTGCCAGCGGAATAGGAGCCCTAGGCGGTCAGCCCCAGCATTTT. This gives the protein CASGIGALGGQPQHF.

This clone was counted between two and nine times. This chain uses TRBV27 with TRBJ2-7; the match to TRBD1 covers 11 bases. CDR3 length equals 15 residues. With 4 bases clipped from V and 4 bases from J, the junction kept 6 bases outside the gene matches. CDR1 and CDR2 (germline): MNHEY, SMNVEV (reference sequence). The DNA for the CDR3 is TGTGCCAGCAGTTGGAAGGGACAGGGGGTGTACGAGCAGTACTTC. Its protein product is CASSWKGQGVYEQYF.